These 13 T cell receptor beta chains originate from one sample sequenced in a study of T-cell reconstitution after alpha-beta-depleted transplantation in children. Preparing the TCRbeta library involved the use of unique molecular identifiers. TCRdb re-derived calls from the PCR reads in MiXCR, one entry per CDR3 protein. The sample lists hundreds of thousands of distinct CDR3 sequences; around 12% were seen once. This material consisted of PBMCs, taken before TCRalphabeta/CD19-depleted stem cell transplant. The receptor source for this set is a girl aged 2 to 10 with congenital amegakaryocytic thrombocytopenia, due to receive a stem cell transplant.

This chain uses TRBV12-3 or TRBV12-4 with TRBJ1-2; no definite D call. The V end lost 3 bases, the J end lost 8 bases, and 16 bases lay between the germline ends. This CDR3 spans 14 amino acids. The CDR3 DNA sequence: TGTGCCAGCAGTTTTGGCTCCTCTATGTTCGGCTACACCTTC. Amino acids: CASSFGSSMFGYTF.

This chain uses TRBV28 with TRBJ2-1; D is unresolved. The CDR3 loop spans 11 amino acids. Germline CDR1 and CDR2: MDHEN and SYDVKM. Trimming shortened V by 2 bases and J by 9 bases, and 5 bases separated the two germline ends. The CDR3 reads CASSLGFEQFF. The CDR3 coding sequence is TGTGCCAGCAGTTTAGGCTTTGAGCAGTTCTTC.

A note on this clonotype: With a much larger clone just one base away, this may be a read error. In nucleotides, the CDR3 is TGCGCCAGCAGCCGAGAGACAGGCTACGAGCAGCACTTC. This gives the protein CASSRETGYEQHF. This chain links TRBV4-1 with TRBJ2-7, with D perhaps matching TRBD1 (6 bases). CDR3 length: 13 amino acids. The V gene's germline CDR1 is MGHRA and CDR2 YSYEKL.

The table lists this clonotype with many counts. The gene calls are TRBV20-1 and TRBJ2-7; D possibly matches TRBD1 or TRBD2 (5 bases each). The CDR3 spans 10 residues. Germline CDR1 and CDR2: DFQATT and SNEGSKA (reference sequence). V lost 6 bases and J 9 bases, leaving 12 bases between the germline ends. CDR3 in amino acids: CSARYGGQYF. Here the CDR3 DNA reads TGCAGTGCGAGATATGGGGGGCAGTACTTC.

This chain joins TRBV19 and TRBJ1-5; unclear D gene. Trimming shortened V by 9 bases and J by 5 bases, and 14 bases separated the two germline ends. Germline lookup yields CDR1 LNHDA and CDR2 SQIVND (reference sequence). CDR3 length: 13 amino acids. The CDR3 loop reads CASRWAVDQPQHF. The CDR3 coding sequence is TGTGCCAGCCGGTGGGCAGTAGATCAGCCCCAGCATTTT.

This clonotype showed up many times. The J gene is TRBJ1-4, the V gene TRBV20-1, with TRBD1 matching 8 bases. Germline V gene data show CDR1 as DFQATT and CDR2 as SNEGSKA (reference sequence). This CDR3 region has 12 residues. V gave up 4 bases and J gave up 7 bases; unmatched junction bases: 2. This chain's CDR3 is CSAKDRVEKLFF. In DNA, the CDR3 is TGCAGTGCTAAGGACAGGGTTGAAAAACTGTTTTTT.

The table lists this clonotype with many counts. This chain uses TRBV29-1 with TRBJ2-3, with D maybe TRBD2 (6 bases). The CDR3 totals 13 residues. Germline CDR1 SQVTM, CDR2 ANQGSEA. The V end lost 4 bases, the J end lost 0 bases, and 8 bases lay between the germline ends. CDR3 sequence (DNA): TGCAGCGTTGCCGGAGGGAGCACAGATACGCAGTATTTT. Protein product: CSVAGGSTDTQYF.

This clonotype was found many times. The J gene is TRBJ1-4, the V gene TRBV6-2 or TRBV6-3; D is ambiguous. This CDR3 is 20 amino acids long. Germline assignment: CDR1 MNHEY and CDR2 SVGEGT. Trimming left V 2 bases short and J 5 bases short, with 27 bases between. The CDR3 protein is CASSYVSSAHILATNEKLFF. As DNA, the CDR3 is TGTGCCAGCAGTTACGTCTCCTCAGCACATATTCTGGCCACGAATGAAAAACTGTTTTTT.

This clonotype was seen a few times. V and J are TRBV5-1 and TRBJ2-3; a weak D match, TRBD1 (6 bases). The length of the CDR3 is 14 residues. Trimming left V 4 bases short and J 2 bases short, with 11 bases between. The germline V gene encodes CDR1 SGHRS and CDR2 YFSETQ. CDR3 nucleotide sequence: TGCGCCAGCAGCGGCAGGGGTCTCACAGATACGCAGTATTTT. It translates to CASSGRGLTDTQYF.

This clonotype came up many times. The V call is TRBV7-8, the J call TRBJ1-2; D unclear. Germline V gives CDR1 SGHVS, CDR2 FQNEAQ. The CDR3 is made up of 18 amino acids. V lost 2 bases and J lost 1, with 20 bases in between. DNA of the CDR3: TGTGCCAGCAGCTTATTGGGCAGGCCATATACAATTAACTATGGCTACACCTTC. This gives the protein CASSLLGRPYTINYGYTF.

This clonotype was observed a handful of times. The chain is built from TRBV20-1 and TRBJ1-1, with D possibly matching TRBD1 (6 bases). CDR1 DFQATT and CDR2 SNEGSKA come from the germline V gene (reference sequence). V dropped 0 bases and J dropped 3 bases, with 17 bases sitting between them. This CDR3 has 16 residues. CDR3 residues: CSARDPTTGAYTEAFF. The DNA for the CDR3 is TGCAGTGCTAGAGATCCGACGACGGGGGCGTACACTGAAGCTTTCTTT.

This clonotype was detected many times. CDR3 protein: CSARQAGYYGYTF. In nucleotides, the CDR3 is TGCAGTGCTCGCCAGGCAGGGTACTATGGCTACACCTTC. J is TRBJ1-2 and V is TRBV20-1, with D possibly matching TRBD1 (5 bases). Per germline, CDR1 DFQATT and CDR2 SNEGSKA (reference sequence). The CDR3 consists of 13 residues. Trimming removed 5 bases at V and 3 bases at J, with 13 bases between.

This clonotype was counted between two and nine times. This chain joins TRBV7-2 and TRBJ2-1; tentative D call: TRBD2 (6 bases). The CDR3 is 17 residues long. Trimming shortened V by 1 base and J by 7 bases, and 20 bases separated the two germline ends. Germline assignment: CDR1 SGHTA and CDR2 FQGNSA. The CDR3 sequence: CASSLGYHGSRGNEQFF. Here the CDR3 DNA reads TGTGCCAGCAGCTTAGGGTATCACGGGAGCCGCGGGAATGAGCAGTTCTTC.